The clone carrying this TCR beta chain turned up a few times. With 2 bases removed from V and 3 bases from J, the gap between germline ends came to 8 bases. This CDR3 contains 13 residues. The data stem from a study of T-cell reconstitution after alpha-beta-depleted transplantation in children. A library of TCRbeta sequences, prepared with unique molecular identifiers, was generated. One entry per CDR3 protein results from TCRdb running MiXCR on the PCR reads. Found here are some 840,000 distinct CDR3 sequences, 15% to 20% of them singletons; the top ten hold around 4.5%. The chain links TRBV12-3 or TRBV12-4 to TRBJ2-7; D gene ambiguous. Sequenced material: PBMCs, mostly from graft donor cells, taken 360 days after TCRalphabeta/CD19-depleted stem cell transplant. The source of this sequence is a male patient between 5 and 17 years old who had a stem cell transplant for acute lymphoblastic leukemia, so the T cells may come from the graft donor. CDR3 bases: TGTGCCAGCAGTTTATCCGCCAACTACGAGCAGTACTTC. Amino acid sequence: CASSLSANYEQYF.